The next 17 T cell receptor beta chains were all read from a single sample in a study of blood T cell repertoires in COVID-19 (dated by TCRdb to 2020 to 2022). The method behind the library was the immunoSEQ multiplex PCR assay. The table comes from immuneACCESS by way of TCRdb, which keeps in-frame sequences with V and J called. Part of the clones is missing from these tables; in studies checked, under half for an unresolved V gene and the rest for unknown reasons. The sample includes under 200,000 clones, with 85% observed a single time. The ten largest clones take up under 6.5% of the sample. The sequenced material came from peripheral blood. All receptors come from a woman aged 45 to 65 with COVID-19, enrolled during active disease.

This clone appeared a single time. The chain links TRBV6-1 to TRBJ1-2; D is uncertain. Germline V CDR1 and CDR2: MNHNS, SASEGT. The CDR3 runs to 13 residues. V lost 3 bases to trimming and J lost 4 bases, with 9 bases between them. The CDR3 coding sequence is TGTGCCAGCAGTGATTGGGCTGGCTATGGCTACACCTTC. This translates into CASSDWAGYGYTF.

This clone was picked up one time. CDR3 region: CASSEAPTSSNEKLFF. CDR3 nucleotides: TGTGCCAGCAGTGAAGCGCCGACATCTTCTAATGAAAAACTGTTTTTT. This chain links TRBV2 with TRBJ1-4; D remains ambiguous. The V end was cut by 0 bases, the J end by 3 bases, with 11 bases between. The CDR3 loop spans 16 amino acids. Germline CDR1 reads SNHLY; CDR2 reads FYNNEI. Drawing the rest from reference TRBV2 and TRBJ1-4, the complete variable domain is EPEVTQTPSHQVTQMGQEVILRCVPISNHLYFYWYRQILGQKVEFLVSFYNNEISEKSEIFDDQFSVERPDGSNFTLKIRSTKLEDSAMYFCASSEAPTSSNEKLFFGSGTQLSVL.

The rearrangement uses TRBV5-5 and TRBJ2-7, with D possibly being TRBD1 (6 bases). V lost 0 bases, J lost 5 bases, and 6 bases lay in between. CDR1 is SGHKS and CDR2 is YYEKEE in the germline V gene (reference sequence). The length of the CDR3 is 12 residues. CDR3 bases: TGTGCCAGCAGCTTGGACAGGGACGAGCAGTACTTC. Translated: CASSLDRDEQYF.

The chain recombines TRBV18 with TRBJ1-4, with 7 bases lining up with TRBD1. Trimming at V came to 3 bases and at J to 0 bases, leaving 1 base not matched to a gene. There are 15 residues in the CDR3. Germline values: CDR1 KGHSH, CDR2 LQKENI. The CDR3 sequence is CASSPTGATNEKLFF. The CDR3 bases are TGTGCCAGCTCACCCACAGGGGCAACTAATGAAAAACTGTTTTTT.

The count of this clone is one. CDR3 coding DNA: TGTGCCAGCAGCTTGGCCCAGGGGACCTATGGCTACACCTTC. This sequence encodes CASSLAQGTYGYTF. The chain combines TRBV5-5 with TRBJ1-2, with D possibly being TRBD1 (6 bases). V lost 0 bases to trimming and J lost 4 bases, with 10 bases between them. The length of the CDR3 is 14 residues. Germline CDR1 reads SGHKS; CDR2 reads YYEKEE (reference sequence).

This clone was found a few times. This chain uses TRBV6-5 with TRBJ2-5, with 7 bases aligning to TRBD1. Trimming removed 0 bases from V and 4 bases from J; junction bases left unmatched: 8. The germline V gene has CDR1 MNHEY and CDR2 SVGAGI. This CDR3 spans 16 amino acids. The CDR3 sequence: CASSYSSTGVGETQYF. DNA for the CDR3: TGTGCCAGCAGTTACTCATCTACAGGGGTGGGAGAGACCCAGTACTTC.

This chain joins TRBV5-6 and TRBJ1-6; the match to TRBD1 covers 8 bases. The CDR3 covers 19 residues. The trim removed 4 bases at V and 3 bases at J, leaving 15 bases unmatched. Germline V gene lookup returns CDR1 SGHDT and CDR2 YYEEEE. The DNA of the CDR3 is TGTGCCAGCAGCCCGAATGCGGGACAGGCTCTCGTCTATAATTCACCCCTCCACTTT. Translation gives CASSPNAGQALVYNSPLHF. The variable domain in full, with the rest retrieved from reference TRBV5-6 and TRBJ1-6, is DAGVTQSPTHLIKTRGQQVTLRCSPKSGHDTVSWYQQALGQGPQFIFQYYEEEERQRGNFPDRFSGHQFPNYSSELNVNALLLGDSALYLCASSPNAGQALVYNSPLHFGNGTRLTVT.

This chain uses TRBV7-2 with TRBJ2-5; possibly TRBD2 for D (7 bases). V lost 5 bases, J lost 5 bases, and 15 bases lay in between. In germline, CDR1 is SGHTA, CDR2 FQGNSA. The CDR3 has 14 residues. The CDR3 DNA follows: TGTGCCAGCAGCCAAATAAGGGGGGGCGAGACCCAGTACTTC. Translated, it gives CASSQIRGGETQYF.

This clone was detected only once. The rearrangement joins TRBV10-3 to TRBJ2-3; 8 bases map to TRBD1. From germline, CDR1 is ENHRY and CDR2 SYGVKD. CDR3 length: 14 residues. J lost 4 bases, V lost 9 bases, and 9 bases had no gene match. The CDR3 sequence is CAIRTGTDSDTQYF. In DNA, the CDR3 is TGTGCCATTCGGACAGGGACGGATTCAGATACGCAGTATTTT.

The V and J genes are TRBV25-1 and TRBJ2-1; possibly TRBD1 for D (6 bases). The V gene lost 8 bases and the J gene lost 7 bases, with 15 bases spanning the gap. CDR1 and CDR2 from the germline V gene are MGHDK and SYGVNS. The length of the CDR3 is 13 residues. CDR3 bases: TGTGCCAGCGAGGGACACGAGGGAAATGAGCAGTTCTTC. It encodes CASEGHEGNEQFF. Together with reference TRBV25-1 and TRBJ2-1, the CDR3 gives the full variable domain: EADIYQTPRYLVIGTGKKITLECSQTMGHDKMYWYQQDPGMELHLIHYSYGVNSTEKGDLSSESTVSRIRTEHFPLTLESARPSHTSQYLCASEGHEGNEQFFGPGTRLTVL.

The chain is built from TRBV6-5 and TRBJ1-5, with 8 bases that match TRBD1. In germline, CDR1 is MNHEY, CDR2 SVGAGI. The CDR3 has 13 residues. V lost 5 bases to trimming and J lost 4 bases; unmatched junction nucleotides: 1. The CDR3 bases are TGTGCCAGCAGTCGACAGGGGAATCAGCCCCAGCATTTT. Protein product: CASSRQGNQPQHF.

The chain is built from TRBV30 and TRBJ2-7; D possibly corresponds to TRBD1 (6 bases). Trimming stripped 1 base from V and 4 bases from J, with 8 bases between. CDR1 GTSNPN and CDR2 SVGIG come from the germline V gene (reference sequence). This CDR3 is 12 amino acids long. The CDR3: CAWSATGYEQYF. The CDR3 nucleotides are TGTGCCTGGAGTGCGACAGGTTACGAGCAGTACTTC.

This chain connects TRBV7-3 to TRBJ2-1, with 9 bases identical to TRBD2. V trimming: 5 bases; J trimming: 4 bases; junction bases outside the gene matches: 6. Germline loops: CDR1 SGHTA, CDR2 FQGTGA. CDR3 length equals 15 residues. The chain's CDR3 is CASSPSSGGYNEQFF. CDR3 coding DNA: TGTGCCAGCAGCCCTAGTAGCGGGGGTTACAATGAGCAGTTCTTC.

The rearrangement joins TRBV3-1 (or the pseudogene TRBV3-2) to TRBJ1-1, with D perhaps matching TRBD1 (6 bases). V lost 4 bases and J 0 bases, leaving 15 bases between the germline ends. This CDR3 spans 16 amino acids. Germline V CDR1 and CDR2: LGHDT, YNNKEL (reference sequence). In DNA, the CDR3 is TGTGCCAGCAGCCCATCACAGGGACGAGTGAACACTGAAGCTTTCTTT. Residues: CASSPSQGRVNTEAFF.

The rearrangement links TRBV9 to TRBJ2-2, with 7 bases lining up with TRBD1. CDR3 length: 14 residues. After removal of 5 bases from V and 6 bases from J, the junction contained 7 bases not matched to a gene. Germline CDR1 and CDR2: SGDLS and YYNGEE. CDR3 loop: CASSREQGPGELFF. For the CDR3, the DNA is TGTGCCAGCAGTAGGGAACAGGGGCCCGGGGAGCTGTTTTTT.

This clone has only one observation. The rearrangement uses TRBV6-5 and TRBJ2-7, with a possible D match to TRBD2 (5 bases). CDR1 MNHEY and CDR2 SVGAGI come from the germline V gene. The V and J ends lost 8 bases and 0 bases respectively, with 17 bases between them. The CDR3 is made up of 15 amino acids. The CDR3 sequence is CASGATTGSSYEQYF. The CDR3 nucleotides read TGTGCCAGCGGCGCTACGACGGGGTCCTCCTACGAGCAGTACTTC.

The V and J genes are TRBV18 and TRBJ1-5, with D unclear. Germline V gene lookup returns CDR1 KGHSH and CDR2 LQKENI. The CDR3 consists of 15 residues. Trimming removed 3 bases at V and 4 bases at J, with 13 bases between. CDR3 region: CASSPSTGWNQPQHF. The CDR3 DNA reads TGTGCCAGCTCACCGTCTACGGGGTGGAATCAGCCCCAGCATTTT.